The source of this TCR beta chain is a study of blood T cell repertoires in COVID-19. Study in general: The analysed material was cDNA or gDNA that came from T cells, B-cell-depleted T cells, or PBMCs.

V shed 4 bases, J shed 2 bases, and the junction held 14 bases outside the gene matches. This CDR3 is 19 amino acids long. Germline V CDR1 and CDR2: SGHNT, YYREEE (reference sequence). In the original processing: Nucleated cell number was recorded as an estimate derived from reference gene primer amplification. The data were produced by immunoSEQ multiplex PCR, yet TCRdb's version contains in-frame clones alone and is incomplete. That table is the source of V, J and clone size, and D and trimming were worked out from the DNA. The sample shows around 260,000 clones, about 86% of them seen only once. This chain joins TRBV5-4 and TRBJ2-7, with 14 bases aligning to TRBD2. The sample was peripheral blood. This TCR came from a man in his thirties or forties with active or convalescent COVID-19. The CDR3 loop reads CASSIRSGTSGGTPYEQYF. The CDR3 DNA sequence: TGTGCCAGCAGCATACGATCCGGGACTAGCGGGGGCACGCCCTACGAGCAGTACTTC.